This TCR beta chain is from a study of T-cell memory formation after mild COVID-19. Trimming left V 0 bases short and J 5 bases short, with 9 bases between. Per germline, CDR1 SGDLS and CDR2 YYNGEE. The CDR3 extends over 14 amino acids. MiXCR was run by TCRdb on the 5' RACE reads, yielding one entry per CDR3 protein. The sample records a few hundred thousand distinct CDR3 sequences, over 15% being singletons. A remark on this clonotype: What it binds is not known.

Study results and limitations: Clones which contracted sat mainly in CM and EM if CD4+, and in EMRA if CD8+.

This sequence joins TRBV9 and TRBJ2-1; a possible D gene is TRBD2 (5 bases). Sequenced sample: PBMCs or a T cell subset sorted from them (not recorded which). The clonotype was recovered from a man younger than 35 who had mild COVID-19 (a few samples of this study predate the infection). Cell type and time point are not known. DNA of the CDR3: TGTGCCAGCAGCGTAGGTGACGGGGACAATGAGCAGTTCTTC. Translated: CASSVGDGDNEQFF.